This entry concerns a single T cell receptor beta chain. Germline V gene data show CDR1 as LGHDT and CDR2 as YNNKEL (reference sequence). This CDR3 spans 12 amino acids. V shed 4 bases and J shed 8 bases, with 6 bases lying between them. TCRdb called the RT-PCR reads again in MiXCR, with one record for every CDR3 protein. Of around 650,000 distinct CDR3 sequences listed, around 14% are singletons. This entry comes from a study of response to subunit inactivated influenza vaccine. This chain joins TRBV3-1 and TRBJ2-6; D gene unclear. This sample comprised PBMCs from blood, obtained approximately 12 days after vaccination. The sequence was collected from a man aged 45-65 years who received an inactivated influenza vaccine. The chain's CDR3 is CASSPETNVLTF. The CDR3 nucleotides are TGTGCCAGCAGCCCGGAGACCAACGTCCTGACTTTC.